Listed below are T cell receptor beta chains from one sample, sequenced in a study of shared T cell receptors in the human thymus. Method: immunoSEQ multiplex PCR; TCRdb's copy keeps in-frame clones and lacks some. The table records almost 550,000 clones, approximately 80% of them present only once. This sample also appeared in a second study, on human thymus T cells.

The sequencing sample was made of thymocytes. The origin of the receptors is a boy younger than two with a congenital heart defect. Both conserved end residues are part of each CDR3. A D gene is named only where the DNA matches it firmly. Expanded clones get a size class; other rows say once, few or many, or leave the size out.

-	-	TRBV4-3	TRBJ2-5	CASSQGKAGQETQYF	TGCGCCAGCAGCCAAGGCAAAGCGGGCCAAGAGACCCAGTACTTC
-	TRBD2	TRBV4-3	TRBJ2-2	CASSQEEEDSGHGELFF	TGCGCCAGCAGCCAAGAAGAGGAGGATAGCGGGCACGGGGAGCTGTTTTTT
-	TRBD1	TRBV6-5	TRBJ2-7	CASRMTGGFTYEQYF	TGTGCCAGCAGAATGACAGGGGGCTTCACCTACGAGCAGTACTTC
-	-	TRBV12-5	TRBJ1-5	CASGHPAEGGLNQPQHF	TGTGCTAGTGGCCATCCCGCGGAGGGAGGGCTCAATCAGCCCCAGCATTTT
few	TRBD1	TRBV13	TRBJ1-1	CASSLGNKTGGYLNTEAFF	TGTGCCAGCAGCTTAGGGAACAAAACAGGGGGCTATCTGAACACTGAAGCTTTCTTT
-	-	TRBV27	TRBJ2-7	CASSSHVAADYEQYF	TGTGCCAGCAGTTCCCATGTAGCAGCCGACTACGAGCAGTACTTC
-	-	TRBV5-6	TRBJ2-5	CASSYRESGGETQYF	TGTGCCAGCAGCTACCGGGAGTCGGGTGGCGAGACCCAGTACTTC
-	TRBD2	TRBV7-2	TRBJ2-7	CASSPKAGTSGRMYEQYF	TGTGCCAGCAGCCCCAAGGCCGGGACTAGCGGGAGGATGTACGAGCAGTACTTC
-	-	TRBV11-2	TRBJ2-7	CASSPPEGREQYF	TGTGCCAGCAGCCCCCCCGAGGGGAGGGAGCAGTACTTC
-	TRBD2	TRBV27	TRBJ2-3	CASRVAGGGTDTQYF	TGTGCCAGCAGAGTAGCGGGAGGGGGCACAGATACGCAGTATTTT
-	-	TRBV27	TRBJ2-7	CARRPRAGQLPYEQYF	TGTGCCCGGCGGCCGCGTGCCGGACAGCTTCCCTACGAGCAGTACTTC
-	TRBD1	TRBV10-2	TRBJ2-7	CASEGQAYEQYF	TGCGCCAGCGAAGGACAGGCATACGAGCAGTACTTC
-	-	TRBV7-7	TRBJ2-2	CASSPLGGVPGELFF	TGTGCCAGCAGCCCTTTAGGGGGAGTTCCCGGGGAGCTGTTTTTT
-	TRBD2	TRBV5-3	TRBJ2-2	CARSLRLAAGELFF	TGTGCCAGAAGCTTGAGGCTAGCGGCCGGGGAGCTGTTTTTT
-	TRBD2	TRBV5-8	TRBJ2-2	CASSRSGRAGTGELFF	TGTGCCAGCAGCCGAAGCGGGAGGGCCGGCACCGGGGAGCTGTTTTTT
once	TRBD1	TRBV30	TRBJ1-5	CAWSPIDRAGNQPQHF	TGTGCCTGGAGTCCTATCGACAGGGCGGGCAATCAGCCCCAGCATTTT
-	TRBD2	TRBV14	TRBJ2-5	CASSQPIGGRGPQETQYF	TGTGCCAGCAGCCAACCCATCGGCGGGAGGGGCCCGCAAGAGACCCAGTACTTC
-	-	TRBV7-3	TRBJ2-1	CASSLTASPYNEQFF	TGTGCCAGCAGCTTAACAGCTTCTCCATACAATGAGCAGTTCTTC
-	TRBD1	TRBV27	TRBJ1-3	CASSLHGQGGTGNTIYF	TGTGCCAGCAGTTTACACGGACAGGGAGGTACTGGAAACACCATATATTTT
-	TRBD2	TRBV28	TRBJ2-7	CASRPSGSRALYEQYF	TGTGCCAGCAGACCTAGCGGGAGCAGGGCCTTATACGAGCAGTACTTC
-	TRBD2	TRBV5-6	TRBJ2-1	CASSLGLAGDNEQFF	TGTGCCAGCAGCTTGGGCCTAGCGGGGGACAATGAGCAGTTCTTC
-	TRBD1	TRBV5-4	TRBJ2-1	CASSWDRGRNEQFF	TGTGCCAGCAGCTGGGACAGGGGGCGTAATGAGCAGTTCTTC
-	-	TRBV7-8	TRBJ2-7	CASSFNAPRATYEQYF	TGTGCCAGCAGCTTCAACGCCCCCAGGGCCACCTACGAGCAGTACTTC
-	TRBD2	TRBV13	TRBJ2-7	CASSPGRWREGPREQYF	TGTGCCAGCAGCCCAGGGCGTTGGCGGGAGGGGCCGCGGGAGCAGTACTTC
-	TRBD1	TRBV5-1	TRBJ2-3	CASSFTDRGFGTDTQYF	TGCGCCAGCAGCTTTACGGACAGGGGGTTTGGCACAGATACGCAGTATTTT
-	-	TRBV28	TRBJ1-2	CASSFLGQTGYTF	TGTGCCAGCAGTTTTTTGGGGCAGACTGGCTACACCTTC
-	TRBD2	TRBV7-8	TRBJ2-7	CASSPTRSGRNYEQYF	TGTGCCAGCAGCCCTACCCGGAGCGGGAGAAACTACGAGCAGTACTTC
few	-	TRBV5-1	TRBJ2-3	CASSSTLSSTDTQYF	TGCGCCAGCAGCTCGACACTTTCTAGCACAGATACGCAGTATTTT
-	-	TRBV6-6	TRBJ1-5	CASSPSGGNQPQHF	TGTGCCAGCAGCCCATCAGGGGGCAATCAGCCCCAGCATTTT
few	-	TRBV12-5	TRBJ1-2	CASGKGQGWNYGYTF	TGTGCTAGTGGTAAGGGGCAGGGGTGGAACTATGGCTACACCTTC
few	TRBD1	TRBV5-6	TRBJ1-2	CASSLPTTGGYGYTF	TGTGCCAGCAGCTTGCCGACGACAGGGGGGTATGGCTACACCTTC
-	-	TRBV7-6	TRBJ1-3	CASSLSTASGNTIYF	TGTGCCAGCAGCTTATCGACAGCCTCTGGAAACACCATATATTTT
-	TRBD2	TRBV7-2	TRBJ2-7	CASSLRKGLATYEQYF	TGTGCCAGCAGCTTACGGAAGGGACTAGCGACCTACGAGCAGTACTTC
-	TRBD1	TRBV6-6	TRBJ1-1	CASTSDREVSEAFF	TGTGCCAGCACATCAGACAGGGAGGTCTCTGAAGCTTTCTTT
-	TRBD2	TRBV27	TRBJ2-7	CASSSPGLAYEQYF	TGTGCCAGCAGTTCACCGGGACTAGCCTACGAGCAGTACTTC
-	-	TRBV6-5	TRBJ1-1	CASSYPLETNTEAFF	TGTGCCAGCAGTTACCCCCTAGAGACGAACACTGAAGCTTTCTTT
-	-	TRBV29-1	TRBJ2-2	CSASPASRGTGELFF	TGCAGCGCTTCACCGGCCTCTCGAGGCACCGGGGAGCTGTTTTTT
-	TRBD2	TRBV7-6	TRBJ2-1	CASSSKAPPWLAGNNEQFF	TGTGCCAGCAGCTCAAAGGCCCCCCCGTGGCTAGCGGGGAACAATGAGCAGTTCTTC
-	TRBD1	TRBV27	TRBJ2-7	CASSPRTGSYEQYF	TGTGCCAGCAGTCCTCGGACAGGGTCCTACGAGCAGTACTTC
-	-	TRBV6-5	TRBJ2-7	CASSQTHSYEQYF	TGTGCCAGCAGCCAAACTCATTCCTACGAGCAGTACTTC
-	TRBD1	TRBV5-6	TRBJ2-1	CASSYKDRANEQFF	TGTGCCAGCAGCTACAAGGACAGGGCGAATGAGCAGTTCTTC
-	-	TRBV4-1	TRBJ2-7	CASSQANPYRDRVRAGVYEQYF	TGCGCCAGCAGCCAAGCTAACCCCTACCGGGACAGGGTACGAGCGGGAGTCTACGAGCAGTACTTC
-	-	TRBV28	TRBJ2-7	CASSPRHYEQYF	TGTGCCAGCAGTCCCCGACATTACGAGCAGTACTTC
-	TRBD2	TRBV15	TRBJ2-1	CATSRLGTSGVGEQFF	TGTGCCACCAGCAGACTCGGGACTAGCGGTGTAGGGGAGCAGTTCTTC
-	TRBD2	TRBV5-1	TRBJ2-3	CASSPGLLAGGTDTQYF	TGCGCCAGCAGCCCTGGCCTTCTAGCGGGAGGGACAGATACGCAGTATTTT
-	TRBD2	TRBV4-1	TRBJ2-1	CASSQDNRSGSAYNEQFF	TGCGCCAGCAGCCAAGATAACCGTAGCGGGAGTGCCTACAATGAGCAGTTCTTC
-	TRBD1	TRBV7-2	TRBJ1-3	CASSSLTGTGPYSGNTIYF	TGTGCCAGCAGCTCCTTAACCGGGACAGGGCCCTACTCTGGAAACACCATATATTTT
-	TRBD2	TRBV15	TRBJ2-2	CATSRGLAVITGELFF	TGTGCCACCAGCAGGGGACTAGCGGTAATCACCGGGGAGCTGTTTTTT